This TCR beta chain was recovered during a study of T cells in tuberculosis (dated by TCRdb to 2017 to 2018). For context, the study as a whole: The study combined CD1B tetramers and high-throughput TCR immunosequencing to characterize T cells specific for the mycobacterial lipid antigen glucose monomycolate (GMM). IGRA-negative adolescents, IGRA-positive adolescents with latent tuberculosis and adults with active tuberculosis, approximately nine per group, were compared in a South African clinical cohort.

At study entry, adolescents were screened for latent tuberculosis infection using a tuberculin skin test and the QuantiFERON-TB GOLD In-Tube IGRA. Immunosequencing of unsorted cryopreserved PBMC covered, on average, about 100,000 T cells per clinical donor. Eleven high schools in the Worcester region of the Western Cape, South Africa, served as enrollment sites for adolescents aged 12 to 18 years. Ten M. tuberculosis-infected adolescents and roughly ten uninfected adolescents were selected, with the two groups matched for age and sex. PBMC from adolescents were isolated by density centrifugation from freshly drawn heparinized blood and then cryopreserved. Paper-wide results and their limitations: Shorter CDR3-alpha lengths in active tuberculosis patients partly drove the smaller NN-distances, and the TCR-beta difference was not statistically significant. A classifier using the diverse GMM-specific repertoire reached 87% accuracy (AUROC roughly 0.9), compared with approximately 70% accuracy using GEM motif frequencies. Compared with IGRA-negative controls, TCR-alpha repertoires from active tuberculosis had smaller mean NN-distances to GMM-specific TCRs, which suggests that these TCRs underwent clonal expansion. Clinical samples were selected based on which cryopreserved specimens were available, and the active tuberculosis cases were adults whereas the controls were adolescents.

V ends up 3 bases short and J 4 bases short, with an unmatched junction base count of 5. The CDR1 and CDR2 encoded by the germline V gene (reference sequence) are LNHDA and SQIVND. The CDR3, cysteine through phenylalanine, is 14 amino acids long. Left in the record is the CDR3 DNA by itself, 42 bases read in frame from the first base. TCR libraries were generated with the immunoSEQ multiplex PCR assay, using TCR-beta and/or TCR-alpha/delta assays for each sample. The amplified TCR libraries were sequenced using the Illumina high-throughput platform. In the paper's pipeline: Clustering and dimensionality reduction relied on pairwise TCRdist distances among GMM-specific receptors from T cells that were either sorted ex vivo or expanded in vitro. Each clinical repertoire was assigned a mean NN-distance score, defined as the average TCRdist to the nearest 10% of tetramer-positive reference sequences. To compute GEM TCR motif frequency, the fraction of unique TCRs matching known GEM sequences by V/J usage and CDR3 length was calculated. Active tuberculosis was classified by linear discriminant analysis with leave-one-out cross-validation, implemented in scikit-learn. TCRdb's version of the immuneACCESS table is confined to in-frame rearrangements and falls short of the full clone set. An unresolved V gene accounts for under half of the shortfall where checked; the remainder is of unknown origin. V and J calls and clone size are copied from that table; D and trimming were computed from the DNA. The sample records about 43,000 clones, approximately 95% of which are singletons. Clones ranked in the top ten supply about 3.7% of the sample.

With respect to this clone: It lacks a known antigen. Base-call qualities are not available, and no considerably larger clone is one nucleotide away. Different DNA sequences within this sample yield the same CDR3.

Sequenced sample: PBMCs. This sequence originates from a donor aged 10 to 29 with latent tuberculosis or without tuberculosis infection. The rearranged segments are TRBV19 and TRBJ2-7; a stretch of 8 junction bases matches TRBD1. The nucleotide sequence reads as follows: TGTGCCAGTAGTATCCCCGGACAGGGATACGAGCAGTACTTC. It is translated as CASSIPGQGYEQYF. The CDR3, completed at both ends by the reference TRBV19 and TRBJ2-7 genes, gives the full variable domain DGGITQSPKYLFRKEGQNVTLSCEQNLNHDAMYWYRQDPGQGLRLIYYSQIVNDFQKGDIAEGYSVSREKKESFPLTVTSAQKNPTAFYLCASSIPGQGYEQYFGPGTRLTVT.